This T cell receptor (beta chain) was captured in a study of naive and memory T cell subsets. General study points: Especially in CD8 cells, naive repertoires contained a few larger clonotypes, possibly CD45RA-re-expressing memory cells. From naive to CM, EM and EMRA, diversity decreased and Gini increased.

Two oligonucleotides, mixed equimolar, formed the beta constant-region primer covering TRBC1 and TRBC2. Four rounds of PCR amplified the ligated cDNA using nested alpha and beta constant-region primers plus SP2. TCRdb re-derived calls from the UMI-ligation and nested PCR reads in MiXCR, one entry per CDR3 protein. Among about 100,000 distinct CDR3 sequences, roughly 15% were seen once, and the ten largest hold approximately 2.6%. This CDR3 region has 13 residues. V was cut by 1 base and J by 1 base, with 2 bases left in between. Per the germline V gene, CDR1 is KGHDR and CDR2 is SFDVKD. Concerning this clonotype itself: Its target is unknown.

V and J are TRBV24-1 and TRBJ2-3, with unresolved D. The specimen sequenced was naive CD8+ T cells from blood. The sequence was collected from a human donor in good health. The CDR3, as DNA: TGTGCCACCAGTGATTTCGGCACAGATACGCAGTATTTT. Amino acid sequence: CATSDFGTDTQYF.